This T cell receptor beta chain was identified during a study of blood T cell repertoires in COVID-19 (dated by TCRdb to 2020 to 2022). For the wider study: Samples covering the acute and convalescent phases of COVID-19 were provided by collaborators in the United States, Italy and Spain. The dataset comprised deeply sampled blood TCRbeta repertoires from subjects exposed to, actively infected with, or recovered from COVID-19. The prospective study material was composed of cDNA or gDNA derived from T cells, B-cell-depleted T cells, or PBMCs. Nearly every sample came with metadata listing a de-identified subject ID, COVID-19 status, age in years and sex. Where HLA class I and class II types were available, the types were taken from metadata supplied by the sample provider, not from assay-based typing. The repertoires were released in a freely available public database meant as a resource for research on the immune response to SARS-CoV-2. The samples were drawn from the first 160 participants of the ongoing ImmuneRACE study and from about 1,200 subjects provided by 6 global collaborators. Broader findings and caveats from the paper: How much clinical and demographic metadata was included differed by source and by participant, and the metadata was provided uncurated.

Whole blood was collected in K2EDTA tubes by collaborating institutions according to the institutions' own protocols. For TCRbeta analysis, collaborators shipped samples in one of three forms: frozen whole blood, isolated PBMCs, or DNA extracted from either of those sample types. CDR1 LNHDA and CDR2 SQIVND were looked up in the germline V gene (reference sequence). Spanning cysteine to phenylalanine, the CDR3 consists of 14 amino acids. The sequence is cut down to CDR3 DNA, 42 bases in frame from base 1. At the junction V is shortened by 6 bases and J by 4 bases, with 10 bases in between. As concerns this clone: Its specific antigen is unknown. The sample holds no much larger clone one base away, and base qualities are not on file.

The immunoSEQ Assay, a bias-controlled multiplex PCR, was used to amplify TCRbeta CDR3 regions from genomic DNA. The source study handled its data this way. Nucleated cell counts per sample were estimated from amplification of reference gene primers within the assay. Sequence reads were collapsed and filtered to measure the absolute abundance of every unique TCRbeta CDR3 rearrangement. Productive Simpson clonality was computed per sample as the square root of Simpson's diversity index over productive rearrangements. As stored in TCRdb, this immuneACCESS dataset retains in-frame rearrangements with V and J assigned. A fraction of the clones does not appear; measured against another copy, unresolved V genes explain less than half of the discrepancy, and the remainder lacks a known reason. The V and J calls and clone size were taken over from that table, and D and trimming were inferred from the DNA. The sample records approximately 99,000 clones, about 83% of which are singletons. The ten most abundant clones make up just over 4% of the sample.

Here the chain combines TRBV19 and TRBJ1-6; the D gene is perhaps TRBD1, on 5 matching bases. This clonotype originated in a woman aged 70-85 years with acute or convalescent COVID-19. The specimen sequenced was peripheral blood. The bases are TGTGCCAGTAGCCAGGGAACTTATAATTCACCCCTCCACTTT. Its product reads: CASSQGTYNSPLHF.